This T cell receptor (beta chain) was sequenced in a study of CD8 T cells in ankylosing spondylitis. This clonotype was seen a handful of times. The target antigen is unknown. Quantitative 5'-RACE with molecular barcodes generated TCR beta libraries. Via MiXCR, TCRdb re-called the 5' RACE reads, giving one row per CDR3 protein. The data contain approximately 100,000 distinct CDR3 sequences, over 6.5% of them seen just once; the ten biggest clones take up 9.9%. Study conclusions and caveats: Several of the motif variants were reported before in synovial fluid and blood from reactive arthritis. Roughly 8 highly homologous variants made up a TCR beta motif that seemed to typify ankylosing spondylitis blood. Disease-associated clones were reportedly significantly overrepresented in matched ankylosing spondylitis synovial fluid.

CDR3 length: 15 amino acids. The V and J ends lost 1 base and 1 base respectively, with 11 bases between them. Germline CDR1 reads SGHRS; CDR2 reads YFSETQ. The specimen was blood, either unsorted or a sorted T cell fraction (not recorded which). This chain links TRBV5-1 with TRBJ1-1; D is possibly TRBD1 (6 bases). This receptor was obtained from a male donor with ankylosing spondylitis or in good health (not recorded which). CDR3 residues: CASSLTGSENTEAFF. The CDR3 DNA sequence: TGCGCCAGCAGCTTGACAGGGAGCGAGAACACTGAAGCTTTCTTT.